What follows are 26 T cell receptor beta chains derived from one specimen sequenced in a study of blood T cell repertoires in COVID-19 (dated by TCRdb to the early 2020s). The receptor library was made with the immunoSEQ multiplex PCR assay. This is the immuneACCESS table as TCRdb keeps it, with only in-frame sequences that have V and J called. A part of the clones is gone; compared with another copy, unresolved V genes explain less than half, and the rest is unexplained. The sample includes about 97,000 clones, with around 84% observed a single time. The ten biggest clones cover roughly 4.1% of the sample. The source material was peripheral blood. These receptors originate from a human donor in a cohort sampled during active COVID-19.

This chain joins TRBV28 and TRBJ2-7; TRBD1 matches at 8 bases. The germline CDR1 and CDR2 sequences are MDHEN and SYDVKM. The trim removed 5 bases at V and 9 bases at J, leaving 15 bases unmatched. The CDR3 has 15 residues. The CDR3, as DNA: TGTGCCAGCAGTCCCACGGGACAGGCCCTACGAGCGCAGTACTTC. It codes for CASSPTGQALRAQYF.

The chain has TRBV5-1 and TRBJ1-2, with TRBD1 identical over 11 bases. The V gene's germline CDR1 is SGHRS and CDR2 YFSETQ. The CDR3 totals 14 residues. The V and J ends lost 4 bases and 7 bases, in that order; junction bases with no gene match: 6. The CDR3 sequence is CASSTGQGAGGYTF. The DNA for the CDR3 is TGCGCCAGCAGCACCGGACAGGGGGCCGGTGGCTACACCTTC.

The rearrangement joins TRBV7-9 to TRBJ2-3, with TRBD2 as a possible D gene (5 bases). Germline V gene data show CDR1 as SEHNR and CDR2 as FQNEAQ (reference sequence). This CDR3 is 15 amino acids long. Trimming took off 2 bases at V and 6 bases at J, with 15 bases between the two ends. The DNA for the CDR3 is TGTGCCAGCAGCTTAACTCAGCGGTCCTTGGATACGCAGTATTTT. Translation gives CASSLTQRSLDTQYF.

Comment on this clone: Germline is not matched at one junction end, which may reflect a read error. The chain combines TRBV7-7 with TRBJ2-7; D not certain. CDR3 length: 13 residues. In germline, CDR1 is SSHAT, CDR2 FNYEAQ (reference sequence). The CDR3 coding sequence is TGTGCTAGCAGCGCTAATCCCGAGGCCGAGCAGTACTTC. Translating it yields CASSANPEAEQYF.

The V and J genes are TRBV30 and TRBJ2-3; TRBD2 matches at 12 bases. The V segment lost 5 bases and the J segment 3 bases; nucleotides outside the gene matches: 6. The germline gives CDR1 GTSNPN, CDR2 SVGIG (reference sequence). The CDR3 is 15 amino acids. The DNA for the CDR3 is TGTGCCTGGGCTGGACTAGCGGGGAGTACAGATACGCAGTATTTT. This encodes CAWAGLAGSTDTQYF.

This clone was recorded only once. In nucleotides, the CDR3 is TGTGCCAGCAGCTTATTGGGTCGACAGGGCACAGATACGCAGTATTTT. Its protein product is CASSLLGRQGTDTQYF. The rearrangement uses TRBV7-9 and TRBJ2-3; TRBD1 might be the D (6 bases). The CDR3 has 16 amino acids. Per germline, CDR1 SEHNR and CDR2 FQNEAQ (reference sequence). Deletions cut 2 bases from V and 1 base from J, with 13 bases between.

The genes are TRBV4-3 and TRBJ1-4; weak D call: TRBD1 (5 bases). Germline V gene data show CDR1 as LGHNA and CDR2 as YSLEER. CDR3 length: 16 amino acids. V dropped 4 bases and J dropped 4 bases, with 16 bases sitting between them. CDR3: CASSPTSGLGNEKLFF. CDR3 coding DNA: TGCGCCAGCAGCCCTACCTCAGGGCTGGGTAATGAAAAACTGTTTTTT.

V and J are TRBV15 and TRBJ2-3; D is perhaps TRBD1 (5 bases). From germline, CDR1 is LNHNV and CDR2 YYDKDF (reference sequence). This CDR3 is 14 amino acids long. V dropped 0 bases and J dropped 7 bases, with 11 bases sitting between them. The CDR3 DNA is TGTGCCACCAGCAGAGATAGGGGCCTGAATACGCAGTATTTT. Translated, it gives CATSRDRGLNTQYF.

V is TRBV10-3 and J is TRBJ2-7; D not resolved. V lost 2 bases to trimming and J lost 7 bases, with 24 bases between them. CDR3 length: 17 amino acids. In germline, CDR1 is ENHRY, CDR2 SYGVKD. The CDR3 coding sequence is TGTGCCATCAGTGAGCCGACGCGCCGACAATCCCCGGCAGAGCAGTACTTC. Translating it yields CAISEPTRRQSPAEQYF.

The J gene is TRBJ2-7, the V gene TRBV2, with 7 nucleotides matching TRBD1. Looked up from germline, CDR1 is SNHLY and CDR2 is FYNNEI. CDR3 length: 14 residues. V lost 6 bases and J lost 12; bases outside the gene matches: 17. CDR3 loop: CASRGQLNWALLYF. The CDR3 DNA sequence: TGTGCCAGCAGGGGACAGTTGAACTGGGCCTTACTGTACTTC.

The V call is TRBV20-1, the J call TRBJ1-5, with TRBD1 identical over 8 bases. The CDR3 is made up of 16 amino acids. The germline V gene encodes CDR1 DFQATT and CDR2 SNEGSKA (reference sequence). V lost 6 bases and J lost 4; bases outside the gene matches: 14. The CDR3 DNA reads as TGCAGTGCGAGTAAACAGGGGGGGTATGGAAATCAGCCCCAGCATTTT. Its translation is CSASKQGGYGNQPQHF.

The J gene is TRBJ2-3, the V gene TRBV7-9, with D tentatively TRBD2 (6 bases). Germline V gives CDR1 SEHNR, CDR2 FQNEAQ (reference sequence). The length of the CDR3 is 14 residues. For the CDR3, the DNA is TGTGTCGGCAGGGCGGGACCAAACACAGATACGCAGTATTTT. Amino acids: CVGRAGPNTDTQYF.

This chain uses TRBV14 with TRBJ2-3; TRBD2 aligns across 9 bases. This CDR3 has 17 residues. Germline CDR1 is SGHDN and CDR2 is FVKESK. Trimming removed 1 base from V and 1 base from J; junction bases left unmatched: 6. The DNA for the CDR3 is TGTGCCAGCAGCCAAGCTCCTAGCGGGGTGCGCACAGATACGCAGTATTTT. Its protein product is CASSQAPSGVRTDTQYF.

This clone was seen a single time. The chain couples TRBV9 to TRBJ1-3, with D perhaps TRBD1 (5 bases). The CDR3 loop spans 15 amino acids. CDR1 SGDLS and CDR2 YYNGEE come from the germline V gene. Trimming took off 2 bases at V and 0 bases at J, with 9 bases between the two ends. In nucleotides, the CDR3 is TGTGCCAGCAGCGTCGGGGGTACCTCTGGAAACACCATATATTTT. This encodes CASSVGGTSGNTIYF.

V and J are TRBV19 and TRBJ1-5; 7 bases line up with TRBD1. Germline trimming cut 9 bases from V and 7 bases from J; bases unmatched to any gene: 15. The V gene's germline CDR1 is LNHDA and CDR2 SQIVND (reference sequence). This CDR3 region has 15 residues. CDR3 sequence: CASRTPSGGLQPQHF. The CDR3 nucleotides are TGTGCCAGCCGGACTCCGTCAGGGGGTTTGCAGCCCCAGCATTTT. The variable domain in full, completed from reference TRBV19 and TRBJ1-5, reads DGGITQSPKYLFRKEGQNVTLSCEQNLNHDAMYWYRQDPGQGLRLIYYSQIVNDFQKGDIAEGYSVSREKKESFPLTVTSAQKNPTAFYLCASRTPSGGLQPQHFGDGTRLSIL.

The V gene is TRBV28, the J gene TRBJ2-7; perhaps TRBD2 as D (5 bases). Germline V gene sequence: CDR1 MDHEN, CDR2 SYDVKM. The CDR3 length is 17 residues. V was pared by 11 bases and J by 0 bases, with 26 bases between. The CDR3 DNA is TGTGCCGCCGCTTTAAAAAGTGGCGGGCCCAGCTCCTACGAGCAGTACTTC. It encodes CAAALKSGGPSSYEQYF.

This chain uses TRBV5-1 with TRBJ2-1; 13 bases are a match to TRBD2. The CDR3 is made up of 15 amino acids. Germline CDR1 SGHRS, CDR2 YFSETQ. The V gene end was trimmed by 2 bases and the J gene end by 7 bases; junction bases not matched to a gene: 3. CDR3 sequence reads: CASSLLAGGNNEQFF. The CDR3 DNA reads TGCGCCAGCAGCTTACTAGCGGGGGGGAATAATGAGCAGTTCTTC.

CDR3 nucleotide sequence: TGTGCCAGCAGTAAACGGACAGGGGACACTGAAGCTTTCTTT. Translation gives CASSKRTGDTEAFF. The chain combines TRBV3-1 (or the pseudogene TRBV3-2) with TRBJ1-1; 9 bases are a match to TRBD1. CDR1 and CDR2 (germline): LGHDT, YNNKEL (reference sequence). V gave up 6 bases and J gave up 3 bases; unmatched junction bases: 5. The CDR3 covers 14 residues.

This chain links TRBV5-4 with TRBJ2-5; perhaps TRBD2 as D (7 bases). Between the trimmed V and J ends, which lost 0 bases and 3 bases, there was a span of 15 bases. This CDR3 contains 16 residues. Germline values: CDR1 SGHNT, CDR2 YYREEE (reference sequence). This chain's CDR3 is CASSLGGGGRKETQYF. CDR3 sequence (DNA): TGTGCCAGCAGCTTGGGCGGCGGGGGCAGGAAAGAGACCCAGTACTTC.

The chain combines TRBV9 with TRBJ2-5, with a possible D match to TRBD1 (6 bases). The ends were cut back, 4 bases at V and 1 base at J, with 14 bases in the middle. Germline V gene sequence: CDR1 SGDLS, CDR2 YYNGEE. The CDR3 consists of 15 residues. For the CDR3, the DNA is TGTGCCAGCAGCCTCCAGGGACACCGCCAAGAGACCCAGTACTTC. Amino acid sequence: CASSLQGHRQETQYF.

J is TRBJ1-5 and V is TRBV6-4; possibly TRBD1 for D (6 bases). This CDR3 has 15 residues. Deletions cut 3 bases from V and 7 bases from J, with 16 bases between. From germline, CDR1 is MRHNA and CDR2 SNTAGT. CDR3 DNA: TGTGCCAGCAGTGAGGAATGGGGGCTCGGGCAGCCCCAGCATTTT. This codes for CASSEEWGLGQPQHF.

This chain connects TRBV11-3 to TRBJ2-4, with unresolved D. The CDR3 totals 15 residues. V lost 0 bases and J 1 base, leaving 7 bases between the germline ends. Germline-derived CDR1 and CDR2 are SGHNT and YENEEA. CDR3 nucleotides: TGTGCCAGCAGCTTAGAAGCCCTGGCCAAAAACATTCAGTACTTC. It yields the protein CASSLEALAKNIQYF. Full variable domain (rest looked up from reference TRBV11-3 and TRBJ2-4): EAGVVQSPRYKIIEKKQPVAFWCNPISGHNTLYWYLQNLGQGPELLIRYENEEAVDDSQLPKDRFSAERLKGVDSTLKIQPAELGDSAVYLCASSLEALAKNIQYFGAGTRLSVL.

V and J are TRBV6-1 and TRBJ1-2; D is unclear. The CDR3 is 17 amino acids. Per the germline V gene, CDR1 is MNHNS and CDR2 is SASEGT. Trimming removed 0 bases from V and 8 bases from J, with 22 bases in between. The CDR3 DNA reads TGTGCCAGCAGTGAAGCACGAACTGGAGGAGCGAGGAAGGGCTACACCTTC. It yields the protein CASSEARTGGARKGYTF.

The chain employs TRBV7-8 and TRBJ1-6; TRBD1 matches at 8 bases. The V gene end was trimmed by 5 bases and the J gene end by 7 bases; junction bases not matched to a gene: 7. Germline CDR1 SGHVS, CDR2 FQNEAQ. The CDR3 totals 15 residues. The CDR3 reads CASSRDRPHNSPLHF. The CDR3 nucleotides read TGTGCCAGCAGCCGGGACAGGCCTCACAATTCACCCCTCCACTTT. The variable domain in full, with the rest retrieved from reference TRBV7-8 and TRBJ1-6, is GAGVSQSPRYKVAKRGQDVALRCDPISGHVSLFWYQQALGQGPEFLTYFQNEAQLDKSGLPSDRFFAERPEGSVSTLKIQRTQQEDSAVYLCASSRDRPHNSPLHFGNGTRLTVT.

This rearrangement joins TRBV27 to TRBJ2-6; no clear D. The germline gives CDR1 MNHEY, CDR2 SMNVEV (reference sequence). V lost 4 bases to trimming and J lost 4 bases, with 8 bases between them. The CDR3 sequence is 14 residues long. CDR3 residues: CASSSPRGANVLTF. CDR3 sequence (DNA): TGTGCCAGCAGTTCCCCCCGGGGGGCCAACGTCCTGACTTTC.

The CDR3 is CAISESSGGAYNEQFF. The CDR3 nucleotides are TGTGCCATCAGTGAGTCTAGCGGGGGGGCCTACAATGAGCAGTTCTTC. The chain is built from TRBV10-3 and TRBJ2-1; TRBD2 matches at 11 bases. This CDR3 comprises 16 residues. The V segment lost 0 bases and the J segment 2 bases; nucleotides outside the gene matches: 0. Germline-derived CDR1 and CDR2 are ENHRY and SYGVKD.